This entry concerns a single T cell receptor beta chain. Its antigen is currently unknown. At one end, the junction sequence differs from germline, possibly due to a read error. Germline assignment: CDR1 SGHVS and CDR2 FQNEAQ. The CDR3 has 15 residues. Researchers used genomic DNA as the template to profile TCR beta VDJ and CDR3. MiXCR was run by TCRdb on the reads, yielding one entry per CDR3 protein. The data show 130,000 or so distinct CDR3 sequences, with about two fifths seen just once and about 2.7% held by the top ten. This specimen comes from a study of CD8+CD57+ T cells in acquired aplastic anemia. An expansion of CD8+CD57+ cells by flow cytometry had been shown in patients chosen for sequencing. The study, taken as a whole, reports: It was found that about 31 CD8+ CDR3 sequences were shared between patients and controls.

V and J are TRBV7-8 and TRBJ1-1; D unresolved. The sequence derives from a human donor with aplastic anemia. Specimen: sorted CD4+, CD8+, or CD8+CD57+ T cells (not recorded which) from PBMCs. The CDR3 sequence is CASGLAGLGKDEAFF. The CDR3 DNA reads as TGTGCCAGCGGCTTAGCAGGTTTAGGTAAAGATGAGGCTTTCTTT. The variable domain in full, with the rest retrieved from reference TRBV7-8 and TRBJ1-1, is GAGVSQSPRYKVAKRGQDVALRCDPISGHVSLFWYQQALGQGPEFLTYFQNEAQLDKSGLPSDRFFAERPEGSVSTLKIQRTQQEDSAVYLCASGLAGLGKDEAFFGQGTRLTVV.